These T cell receptor beta chains were read from a single sample in a study of Graves' ophthalmopathy and Graves' hyperthyroidism. TCRdb reprocessed the multiplex PCR reads with MiXCR, giving one entry per CDR3 protein. The profile shows 500,000 to 700,000 distinct CDR3 sequences, 22% of them singletons. Source material: peripheral blood. These TCRs come from a woman aged 18-29 years with stable Graves' hyperthyroidism. Some clones in this sample may be carry-over from other donors' samples. Both conserved end residues are part of each CDR3. Fields, in order: J gene, V gene, D gene, clone size, CDR3 protein, CDR3 DNA. D genes are given only for firm matches. The size field is filled for only some rows; it gives once, few, many or a size class.

>TRBJ2-3|TRBV7-3|TRBD1|few
CASSPRGQLSTDTQYF
TGTGCCAGCAGCCCCCGGGGACAGTTAAGCACAGATACGCAGTATTTT
>TRBJ1-2|TRBV11-1|NA|NA
CASSFGALYGYTF
TGTGCCAGCAGCTTCGGAGCGCTCTATGGCTACACCTTC
>TRBJ1-2|TRBV28|TRBD1|many
CASSVLQGDYGYTF
TGTGCCAGCAGCGTATTACAGGGGGACTATGGCTACACCTTC
>TRBJ2-7|TRBV30|TRBD2|many
CAWSARGGLDEQYF
TGTGCCTGGAGTGCGCGGGGGGGCCTCGACGAGCAGTACTTC
>TRBJ2-5|TRBV6-5|NA|many
CASSLDEPQETQYF
TGTGCCAGCAGTTTGGACGAGCCCCAAGAGACCCAGTACTTC
>TRBJ2-7|TRBV7-6|NA|NA
CASSLNIAYEQYF
TGTGCCAGCAGCTTAAACATAGCCTACGAGCAGTACTTC
>TRBJ2-7|TRBV20-1|NA|many
CSARDFVQTRPYEQYF
TGCAGTGCTAGAGATTTTGTCCAGACCCGTCCCTACGAGCAGTACTTC
>TRBJ2-7|TRBV19|NA|many
CASSRGLLSYEQYF
TGTGCCAGTAGTAGGGGCCTTCTCTCCTACGAGCAGTACTTC
>TRBJ2-7|TRBV13|NA|NA
CASSSRTASGYDQYF
TGTGCCAGCAGCTCTCGGACCGCGAGTGGCTACGATCAGTACTTC
>TRBJ2-7|TRBV19|NA|few
CASCGSPARPYEQYF
TGTGCCAGTTGTGGGAGTCCAGCTCGACCCTACGAGCAGTACTTC
>TRBJ2-2|TRBV20-1|TRBD2|NA
CSARLAGSNTGELFF
TGCAGTGCTCGGTTAGCGGGATCGAACACCGGGGAGCTGTTTTTT
>TRBJ1-1|TRBV10-2|TRBD1|few
CASSEHRDRGLRTEAFF
TGCGCCAGCAGTGAGCACCGGGACAGGGGGCTGCGGACTGAAGCTTTCTTT
>TRBJ1-2|TRBV11-2|TRBD1|NA
CASSLGDRIDYGYTF
TGTGCCAGCAGCTTAGGGGACAGAATTGACTATGGCTACACCTTC
>TRBJ2-7|TRBV5-1|NA|many
CASSRLTDGSYEQYF
TGCGCCAGCAGCCGATTAACAGACGGCTCCTACGAGCAGTACTTC
>TRBJ1-2|TRBV6-1|NA|many
CASSGGLGAALYGYTF
TGTGCCAGCAGTGGGGGCCTGGGGGCTGCCCTCTATGGCTACACCTTC
>TRBJ2-3|TRBV12-3/TRBV12-4|TRBD2|NA
CASSFGGRATDTQYF
TGTGCCAGCAGTTTCGGCGGGAGGGCCACAGATACGCAGTATTTT
>TRBJ2-5|TRBV14|NA|many
CASSSDPGAAETQYF
TGTGCCAGCAGCTCAGATCCCGGAGCGGCAGAGACCCAGTACTTC
>TRBJ1-5|TRBV20-1|NA|many
CSASWVGVQPQHF
TGCAGTGCTAGTTGGGTCGGGGTTCAGCCCCAGCATTTT
>TRBJ2-7|TRBV7-2|NA|NA
CSSSLGVEQYF
TGTTCCAGCAGCTTAGGCGTCGAGCAGTACTTC
>TRBJ1-1|TRBV6-2/TRBV6-3|TRBD1|many
CASRPTKYRGTGTNTEAFF
TGTGCCAGCAGGCCAACTAAATATCGCGGGACAGGGACGAACACTGAAGCTTTCTTT
>TRBJ1-1|TRBV5-1|NA|many
CASRVTQENTEAFF
TGCGCCAGCAGGGTTACACAGGAGAACACTGAAGCTTTCTTT
>TRBJ1-2|TRBV5-1|NA|many
CASSLRADTPRIHGYTF
TGCGCCAGCAGCCTGAGGGCTGACACCCCTCGGATTCATGGCTACACCTTC
>TRBJ2-4|TRBV9|NA|once
CASSGDSLIQYF
TGTGCCAGCAGCGGCGACTCCCTGATTCAGTACTTC
>TRBJ2-7|TRBV20-1|NA|few
CSASEYEQYF
TGCAGTGCTAGTGAATACGAGCAGTACTTC
>TRBJ2-7|TRBV12-3/TRBV12-4|NA|many
CASTQGYEQYF
TGTGCCAGCACCCAGGGCTACGAGCAGTACTTC
>TRBJ2-5|TRBV27|NA|many
CASSPGVLQETQYF
TGTGCCAGCAGTCCAGGGGTGCTACAAGAGACCCAGTACTTC
>TRBJ2-4|TRBV6-1|NA|many
CASSEQGLVDIQYF
TGTGCCAGCAGTGAGCAGGGCTTGGTTGACATTCAGTACTTC
>TRBJ1-1|TRBV6-1|NA|once
CAAQPRGGTEAFF
TGTGCCGCCCAACCTAGGGGGGGCACTGAAGCTTTCTTT
>TRBJ2-5|TRBV28|NA|many
CASSPPQGTQYF
TGTGCCAGCAGCCCACCCCAGGGGACCCAGTACTTC
>TRBJ2-2|TRBV11-2|NA|many
CASSSGQTNTGELFF
TGTGCCAGCAGCTCCGGACAGACGAACACCGGGGAGCTGTTTTTT
>TRBJ2-7|TRBV29-1|NA|many
CSVGTGLSSYKQYF
TGCAGCGTTGGGACGGGCCTGAGCTCCTACAAGCAGTACTTC
>TRBJ2-2|TRBV5-1|NA|many
CASSSTGTTNTGELFF
TGCGCCAGCAGCTCAACCGGGACAACGAACACCGGGGAGCTGTTTTTT
>TRBJ1-2|TRBV30|TRBD1|few
CAWTPTGINYGYTF
TGTGCCTGGACCCCGACAGGGATTAACTATGGCTACACCTTC
>TRBJ2-7|TRBV5-1|NA|many
CASSLGRNPSYEQYF
TGCGCCAGCAGCTTGGGTAGAAACCCCTCCTACGAGCAGTACTTC
>TRBJ2-7|TRBV12-3/TRBV12-4|NA|NA
CASSLGRQGKEQYF
TGTGCCAGCAGTTTAGGCCGCCAGGGGAAGGAGCAGTACTTC
>TRBJ2-5|TRBV7-8|NA|many
CASSSSEDETQYF
TGTGCCAGCAGCTCCTCCGAGGACGAGACCCAGTACTTC
>TRBJ1-1|TRBV10-3|NA|many
CAISDAANTEAFF
TGTGCCATCAGTGACGCAGCGAACACTGAAGCTTTCTTT
>TRBJ2-7|TRBV12-3/TRBV12-4|NA|few
CTSSPTDYGQYF
TGTACCAGCAGCCCCACAGACTACGGGCAGTACTTC
>TRBJ2-7|TRBV28|NA|NA
CASSFPPPGAGEQYF
TGTGCCAGCAGTTTCCCCCCCCCGGGGGCGGGCGAGCAGTACTTC
>TRBJ2-7|TRBV11-3|TRBD1|many
CASSEGQGNEQYF
TGTGCCAGCAGCGAGGGACAGGGGAACGAGCAGTACTTC
>TRBJ1-2|TRBV12-3/TRBV12-4|TRBD1|NA
CASSLGDRHYGYTF
TGTGCCAGCAGTTTAGGGGACAGACACTATGGCTACACCTTC
>TRBJ1-6|TRBV29-1|NA|many
CSFRLNSPLHF
TGCAGCTTTAGACTCAATTCACCCCTCCACTTT
>TRBJ1-6|TRBV11-2|NA|many
CASSLGPKPGRNYNSPLHF
TGTGCCAGCAGCTTAGGACCAAAACCGGGACGCAACTATAATTCACCCCTCCACTTT
>TRBJ2-7|TRBV3-1|NA|NA
CASSQEGQSYEQYF
TGTGCCAGCAGCCAAGAGGGGCAATCCTACGAGCAGTACTTC
>TRBJ1-2|TRBV9|NA|many
CASSEYSDDYGYTF
TGTGCCAGCAGCGAATACAGTGATGACTATGGCTACACCTTC
>TRBJ1-6|TRBV5-6|NA|few
CASSPSTVGDISPLHF
TGTGCCAGCAGCCCCTCTACAGTGGGGGACATTTCACCCCTCCACTTT